The T cell receptor beta chain under discussion was sequenced for a study of shared clonotypes between healthy human individuals. Whole-study findings and limits: Donor clonotype sharing was expected to depend on sequencing depth. In the sorted subsets, rarefaction showed sequencing was incomplete despite large depth.

Donors comprised healthy HIV-negative adults lacking recent acute infections or vaccinations. This clone occurred once. As yet, its antigen is unknown. Some 30,000 T cell genomes, or roughly 180 ng DNA, went into the sorted-subset replicate PCRs. Clones were read by immunoSEQ multiplex PCR, and TCRdb kept only the in-frame ones, dropping some. The sample shows some 2.4 million clones, over 85% of them seen only once. Sequenced sample: naive CD4+ T cells from PBMCs. Subset given: CD45RA+ positively selected. The receptor comes from a man younger than 35 in good health. Some clones in this sample may be carry-over from other donors' samples.

CDR3 coding DNA: TGCGCCAGCAGCTTGTCTGGGGGGGATGGCTACACCTTC. Its protein is CASSLSGGDGYTF. V and J are TRBV5-1 and TRBJ1-2, with D possibly matching TRBD1 (5 bases). The germline V gene has CDR1 SGHRS and CDR2 YFSETQ. V was cut by 1 base and J by 6 bases, with 10 bases left in between. The CDR3 contains 13 residues.